A selection of T cell receptor beta chains follows, all from one sample in a study of blood T cells in healthy people across ages. Each CDR3 protein gets one entry after TCRdb re-called the 5' RACE reads with MiXCR. The sample includes about 730,000 distinct CDR3 sequences, 43% of them seen just once. The specimen was blood. Every receptor here comes from a woman aged 55 to 70 in good health. The conserved cysteine and the conserved F or W are not part of the CDR3 here. Clone size is given for some rows only: seen once, a few or many times, or a class if the clone is expanded.

v_call	j_call	clone_size	cdr3_length	cdr3_aa
TRBV10-1	TRBJ2-7	.	14	ASSERMLAVTYEQY
TRBV20-1	TRBJ1-2	many	15	SASFLTAGASGYGYT
TRBV5-6	TRBJ2-1	few	16	ASSLVYQPKSSYNEQF
TRBV3-1	TRBJ2-5	.	10	ASSQDWGAEY
TRBV20-1	TRBJ2-7	.	13	SARLGTSGSSEQY
TRBV5-1	TRBJ2-3	few	12	ASAPGQFTDTQY
TRBV6-1	TRBJ1-5	many	12	ASRPDGSNQPQH
TRBV24-1	TRBJ2-3	.	12	ATRAPGPTDTQY
TRBV4-1	TRBJ2-2	few	15	ASSQDKWQGIPGELF
TRBV20-1	TRBJ2-2	once	11	SARRFTLGELF
TRBV20-1	TRBJ1-2	.	9	SANRVYGYT
TRBV5-1	TRBJ2-1	many	12	ASSLEVGRHEQF
TRBV6-1	TRBJ2-7	.	12	ASRGSSGTYEQY